One and the same sample provided the 5 T cell receptor beta chains below, sequenced in a study of radiation and T cells in renal cell carcinoma. Repertoires were generated with immunoSEQ multiplex PCR, while TCRdb's copy carries only in-frame clones and drops some. The sample has 23,000 or so clones, 58% seen once. The treatment was: treatment-naive control, cytoreductive nephrectomy. The sample was tumor tissue, taken from a patient whose treatment was nephrectomy without radiotherapy. These receptors all come from a man aged 35 to 55 with renal cell carcinoma.

This clone appeared a few times. The chain employs TRBV5-4 and TRBJ1-2; D gene ambiguous. The length of the CDR3 is 13 residues. Trimming stripped 0 bases from V and 4 bases from J, with 7 bases between. CDR1 and CDR2 (germline): SGHNT, YYREEE (reference sequence). The CDR3 region has the DNA TGTGCCAGCAGCTTGGGAGGGAGCTATGGCTACACCTTC. It encodes CASSLGGSYGYTF.

This chain joins TRBV28 and TRBJ1-2; no clear D. The CDR3 extends over 15 amino acids. Germline assignment: CDR1 MDHEN and CDR2 SYDVKM. The V end lost 6 bases, the J end lost 0 bases, and 14 bases lay between the germline ends. CDR3 loop: CASSWVGITNYGYTF. As DNA, the CDR3 is TGTGCCAGCAGCTGGGTAGGGATTACTAACTATGGCTACACCTTC.

The chain couples TRBV2 to TRBJ2-2; 13 bases align to TRBD2. CDR1 is SNHLY and CDR2 is FYNNEI in the germline V gene. The V and J ends lost 5 bases and 4 bases, in that order; junction bases with no gene match: 1. The CDR3 extends over 15 amino acids. The CDR3 loop is CASSRLAGGTGELFF. CDR3 coding DNA: TGTGCCAGCAGTCGACTAGCGGGGGGCACCGGGGAGCTGTTTTTT.

CDR3 in DNA: TGTGCCAGCAGTGGGGGACAGGGGCGTACGAACACCGGGGAGCTGTTTTTT. Amino acids: CASSGGQGRTNTGELFF. The J gene is TRBJ2-2, the V gene TRBV6-4, with 10 bases aligning to TRBD1. The V and J ends lost 4 bases and 0 bases, in that order; junction bases with no gene match: 5. The CDR3 loop spans 17 amino acids. Germline V gene lookup returns CDR1 MRHNA and CDR2 SNTAGT.

This clone was detected a few times. The rearrangement joins TRBV27 to TRBJ2-7, with 10 bases that match TRBD2. Germline lookup yields CDR1 MNHEY and CDR2 SMNVEV (reference sequence). With V trimmed by 8 bases and J by 3 bases, 4 bases remained unmatched. The CDR3 covers 13 residues. The CDR3 coding sequence is TGTGCCAGCGCCTCTAGCGGGAGCTACGAGCAGTACTTC. This encodes CASASSGSYEQYF.